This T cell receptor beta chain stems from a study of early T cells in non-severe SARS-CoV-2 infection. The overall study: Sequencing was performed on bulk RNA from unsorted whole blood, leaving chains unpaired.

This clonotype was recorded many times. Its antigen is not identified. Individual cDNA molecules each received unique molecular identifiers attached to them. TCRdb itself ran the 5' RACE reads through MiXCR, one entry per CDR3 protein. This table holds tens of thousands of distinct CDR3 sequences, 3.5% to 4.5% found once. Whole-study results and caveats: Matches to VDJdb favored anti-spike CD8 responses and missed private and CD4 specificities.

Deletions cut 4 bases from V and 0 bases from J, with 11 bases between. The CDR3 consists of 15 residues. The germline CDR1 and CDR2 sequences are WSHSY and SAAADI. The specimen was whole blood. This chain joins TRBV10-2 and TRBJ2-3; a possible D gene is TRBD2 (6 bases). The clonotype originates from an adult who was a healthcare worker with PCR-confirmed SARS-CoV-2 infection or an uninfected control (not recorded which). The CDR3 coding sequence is TGCGCCAGCAGTGCTTGGGGGACTAGCACAGATACGCAGTATTTT. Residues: CASSAWGTSTDTQYF.